Below, 3 T cell receptor beta chains from the same sample are listed, as sequenced in a study of cytomegalovirus exposure and HLA in healthy donors. Both 60 Vbeta primers and 13 Jbeta primers went into the PCR. Repertoires were generated with immunoSEQ multiplex PCR, while TCRdb's copy carries only in-frame clones and drops some. There are about 100,000 clones in the sample; around four fifths occur only once, and 2% to 3% lies in the top ten. Sequenced input: PBMCs. Receptors originate from a middle-aged man in good health and CMV-seronegative.

The CDR3 nucleotides are TGTGCCAGCAGCTTCTCGGGGGGGCCCTACGAGCAGTACTTC. Translation: CASSFSGGPYEQYF. The chain is built from TRBV6-5 and TRBJ2-7; the match to TRBD2 covers 8 bases. In germline, CDR1 is MNHEY, CDR2 SVGAGI. V trimming: 6 bases; J trimming: 2 bases; junction bases outside the gene matches: 6. The CDR3 consists of 14 residues.

The chain couples TRBV5-1 to TRBJ2-1; tentatively, D is TRBD1 (6 bases). V lost 3 bases to trimming and J lost 3 bases, with 16 bases between them. This CDR3 region has 16 residues. CDR1 SGHRS and CDR2 YFSETQ come from the germline V gene. As DNA, the CDR3 is TGCGCCAGCAGCTACCGGACAGCCCAACTCTACAATGAGCAGTTCTTC. Translated, it gives CASSYRTAQLYNEQFF.

The chain links TRBV10-2 to TRBJ2-3, with a tentative D call TRBD1 (6 bases). The germline V gene encodes CDR1 WSHSY and CDR2 SAAADI. Between the trimmed V and J ends, which lost 7 bases and 7 bases, there was a span of 18 bases. The CDR3 extends over 14 amino acids. The CDR3 is CASNEQGPGNTQYF. The CDR3 DNA is TGCGCCAGCAATGAACAGGGCCCTGGTAATACGCAGTATTTT.